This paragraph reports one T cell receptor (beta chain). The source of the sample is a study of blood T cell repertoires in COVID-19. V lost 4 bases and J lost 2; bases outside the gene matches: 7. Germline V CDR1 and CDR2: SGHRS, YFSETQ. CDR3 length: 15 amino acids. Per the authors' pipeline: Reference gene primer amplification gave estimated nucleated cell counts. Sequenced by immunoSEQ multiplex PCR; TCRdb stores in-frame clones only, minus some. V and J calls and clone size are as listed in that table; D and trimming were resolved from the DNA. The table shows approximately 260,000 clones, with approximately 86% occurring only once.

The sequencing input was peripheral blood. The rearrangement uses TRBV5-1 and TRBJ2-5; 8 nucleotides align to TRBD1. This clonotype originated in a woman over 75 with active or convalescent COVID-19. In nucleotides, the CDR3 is TGCGCCAGCAGCAAAGGACAGGGCCCTCAAGAGACCCAGTACTTC. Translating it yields CASSKGQGPQETQYF.